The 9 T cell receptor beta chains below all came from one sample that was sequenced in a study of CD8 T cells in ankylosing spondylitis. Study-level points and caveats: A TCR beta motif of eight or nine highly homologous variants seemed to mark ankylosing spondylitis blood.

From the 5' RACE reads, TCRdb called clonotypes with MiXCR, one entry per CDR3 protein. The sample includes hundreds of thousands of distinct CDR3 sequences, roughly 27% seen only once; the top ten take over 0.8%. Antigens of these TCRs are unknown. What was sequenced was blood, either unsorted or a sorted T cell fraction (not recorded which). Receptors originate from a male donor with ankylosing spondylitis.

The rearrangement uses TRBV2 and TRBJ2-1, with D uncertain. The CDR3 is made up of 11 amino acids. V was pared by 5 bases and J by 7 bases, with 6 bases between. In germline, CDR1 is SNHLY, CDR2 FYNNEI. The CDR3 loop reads CASSIMNEQFF. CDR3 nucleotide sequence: TGTGCCAGCAGTATAATGAATGAGCAGTTCTTC.

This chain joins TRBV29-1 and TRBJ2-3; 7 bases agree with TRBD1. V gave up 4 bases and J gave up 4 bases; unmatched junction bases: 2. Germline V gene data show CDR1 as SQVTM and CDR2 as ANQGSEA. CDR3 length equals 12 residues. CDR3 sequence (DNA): TGCAGCGTTGGGACAGGAGCAGATACGCAGTATTTT. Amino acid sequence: CSVGTGADTQYF.

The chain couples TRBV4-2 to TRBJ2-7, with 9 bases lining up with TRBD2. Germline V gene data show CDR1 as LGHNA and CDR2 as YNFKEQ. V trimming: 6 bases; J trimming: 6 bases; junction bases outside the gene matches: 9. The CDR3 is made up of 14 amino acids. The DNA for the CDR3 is TGTGCCAGCAGTCAGACAATGCGGGGGGGCGAGCAGTACTTC. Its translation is CASSQTMRGGEQYF.

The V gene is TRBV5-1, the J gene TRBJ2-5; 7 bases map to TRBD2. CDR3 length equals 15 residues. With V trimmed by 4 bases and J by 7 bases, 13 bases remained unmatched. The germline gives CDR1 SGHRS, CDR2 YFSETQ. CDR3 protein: CASSPGGLVGGTQYF. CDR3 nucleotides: TGCGCCAGCAGCCCTGGAGGACTAGTTGGTGGGACCCAGTACTTC.

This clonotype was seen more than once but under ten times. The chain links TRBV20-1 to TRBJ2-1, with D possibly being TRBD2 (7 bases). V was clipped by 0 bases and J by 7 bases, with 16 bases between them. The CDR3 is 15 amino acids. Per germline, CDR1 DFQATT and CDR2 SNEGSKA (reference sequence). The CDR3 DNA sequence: TGCAGTGCTAGAGATGGGGGGGGCTCGAGTAATGAGCAGTTCTTC. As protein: CSARDGGGSSNEQFF.

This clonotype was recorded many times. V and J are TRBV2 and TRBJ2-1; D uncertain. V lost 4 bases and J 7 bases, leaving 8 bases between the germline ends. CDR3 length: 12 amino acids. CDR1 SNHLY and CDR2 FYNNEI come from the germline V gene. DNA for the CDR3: TGTGCCAGCAGTGCTAGTGGGAATGAGCAGTTCTTC. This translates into CASSASGNEQFF.

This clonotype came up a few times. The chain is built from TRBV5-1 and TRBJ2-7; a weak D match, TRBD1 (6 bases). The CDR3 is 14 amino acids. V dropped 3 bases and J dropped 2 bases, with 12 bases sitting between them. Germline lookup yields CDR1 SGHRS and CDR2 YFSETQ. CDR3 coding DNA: TGCGCCAGCAGCTGGCGGACAGACGCCTACGAGCAGTACTTC. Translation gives CASSWRTDAYEQYF.

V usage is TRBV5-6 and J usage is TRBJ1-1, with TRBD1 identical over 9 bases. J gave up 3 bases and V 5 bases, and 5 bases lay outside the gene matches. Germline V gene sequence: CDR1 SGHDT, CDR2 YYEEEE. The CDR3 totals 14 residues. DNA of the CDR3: TGTGCCAGCAGGCCACAGGGGGCGGACACTGAAGCTTTCTTT. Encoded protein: CASRPQGADTEAFF. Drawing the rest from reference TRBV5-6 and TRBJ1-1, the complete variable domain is DAGVTQSPTHLIKTRGQQVTLRCSPKSGHDTVSWYQQALGQGPQFIFQYYEEEERQRGNFPDRFSGHQFPNYSSELNVNALLLGDSALYLCASRPQGADTEAFFGQGTRLTVV.

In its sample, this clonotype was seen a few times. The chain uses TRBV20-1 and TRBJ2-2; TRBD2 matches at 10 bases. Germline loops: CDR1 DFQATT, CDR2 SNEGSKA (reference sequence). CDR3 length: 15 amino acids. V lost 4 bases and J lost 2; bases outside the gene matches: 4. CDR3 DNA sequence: TGCAGTGCTACTAGCGGGAGTGTTAACACCGGGGAGCTGTTTTTT. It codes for CSATSGSVNTGELFF.